At least ten counts were recorded for the clone carrying this T cell receptor beta chain. Its antigen is currently unknown. This entry belongs to a study of T cells in Graves' hyperthyroidism and ophthalmopathy. Study observations and caveats: Among clonotypes expanded in thyroid above 0.001, most were also found in blood.

RNA transcripts provided the source from which TCR beta CDR3 regions were amplified. HTBI primers were used for first-round RT-PCR of the TCR CDR3. TCRdb itself ran the multiplex PCR reads through MiXCR, one entry per CDR3 protein. The sample lists about 380,000 distinct CDR3 sequences; less than 20% were seen once. Clinical symptoms, serum thyroxine, TRAb, thyroid ultrasound and orbital computed tomography informed diagnoses. The PBMCs had their origin in 7.5 to 10 ml of fresh peripheral blood. With 3 bases removed from V and 1 base from J, the gap between germline ends came to 9 bases. This CDR3 spans 14 amino acids. Germline V gene data show CDR1 as SEHNR and CDR2 as FQNEAQ (reference sequence).

The gene calls are TRBV7-9 and TRBJ2-5; D unresolved. The clonotype comes from a young man with Graves' ophthalmopathy. Sequences were obtained from blood. The CDR3 region is CASSFLGLQETQYF. The CDR3 nucleotides read TGTGCCAGCAGCTTTTTGGGCCTCCAAGAGACCCAGTACTTC.